This TCR beta chain was documented in a study of T cell responses to AZD1222 COVID-19 vaccine. Study-wide context: Analysis merged second doses at about 4 or about 12 weeks.

Assay: immunoSEQ multiplex PCR; the TCRdb copy retains only in-frame clones and omits some. The table includes 100,000 to 150,000 clones, about nine tenths detected once. This clone was seen just once. Germline assignment: CDR1 SGHRS and CDR2 YFSETQ. The CDR3 loop spans 13 amino acids. Trimming removed 4 bases from V and 7 bases from J, with 14 bases in between. The V and J genes are TRBV5-1 and TRBJ1-2; D call uncertain. The sequencing used peripheral blood, collected on day 0 of AZD1222 vaccination. The sequence was obtained from an adult in good health. The CDR3 bases are TGCGCCAGCAGCCAGGACTCTTCCACTGGCTACACCTTC. Protein sequence: CASSQDSSTGYTF.